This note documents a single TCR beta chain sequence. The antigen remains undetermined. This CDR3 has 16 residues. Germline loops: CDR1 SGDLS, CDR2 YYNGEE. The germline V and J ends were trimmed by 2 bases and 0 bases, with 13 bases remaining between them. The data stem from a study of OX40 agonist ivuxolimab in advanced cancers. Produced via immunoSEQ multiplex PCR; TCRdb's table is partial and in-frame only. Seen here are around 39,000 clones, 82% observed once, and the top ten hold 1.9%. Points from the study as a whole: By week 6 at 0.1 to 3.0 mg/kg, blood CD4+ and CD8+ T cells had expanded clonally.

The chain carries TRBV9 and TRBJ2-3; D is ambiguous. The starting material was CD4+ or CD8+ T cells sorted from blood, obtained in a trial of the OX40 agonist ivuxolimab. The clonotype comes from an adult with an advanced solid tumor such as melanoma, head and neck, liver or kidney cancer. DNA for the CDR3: TGTGCCAGCAGCGTGTCGCCAGCAAGTAGCACAGATACGCAGTATTTT. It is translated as CASSVSPASSTDTQYF.